Presented here are 15 T cell receptor beta chains from one specimen sequenced in a study of blood T cell repertoires in COVID-19 (dated by TCRdb to 2019 to 2021). Preparation of the library involved the immunoSEQ multiplex PCR assay. This is the immuneACCESS table as TCRdb keeps it, with only in-frame sequences that have V and J called. A part of the clones is gone; compared with another copy, unresolved V genes explain less than half, and the rest is unexplained. Present in this sample are about 180,000 clones, about 82% of which were seen just once. Together, the top ten hold around 9% of the sample. The sample comprised PBMCs or T cells enriched from blood (not recorded which). Source of these receptors: a woman aged 25 to 39 who had recovered from COVID-19.

The chain links TRBV27 to TRBJ1-2; D might be TRBD1 (5 bases). The CDR3 sequence is 13 residues long. V gave up 11 bases and J gave up 4 bases, with 17 bases separating them. CDR1 is MNHEY, CDR2 SMNVEV, per germline (reference sequence). The CDR3 sequence is CASGHRGGYGYTF. The CDR3 nucleotides read TGTGCCTCTGGACATAGGGGCGGCTATGGCTACACCTTC.

The CDR3 region has the DNA TGTGCCAGCAGTGAAGGGGGGGGCAGGAGCTCCTACGAGCAGTACTTC. As protein: CASSEGGGRSSYEQYF. The V and J genes are TRBV25-1 and TRBJ2-7, with a tentative D call TRBD2 (7 bases). Germline V gene data show CDR1 as MGHDK and CDR2 as SYGVNS. Deletions cut 2 bases from V and 0 bases from J, with 14 bases between. The CDR3 contains 16 residues.

This chain connects TRBV2 to TRBJ2-7; 8 nucleotides match TRBD1. The V gene's germline CDR1 is SNHLY and CDR2 FYNNEI. The CDR3 is 13 amino acids. Trimming at V came to 6 bases and at J to 9 bases, leaving 10 bases not matched to a gene. CDR3 nucleotide sequence: TGTGCCAGCAGCGATCCGACAGGGGTGGCGCAGTACTTC. This gives the protein CASSDPTGVAQYF.

This rearrangement joins TRBV25-1 to TRBJ1-1, with 10 bases fitting TRBD1. CDR3 length: 12 amino acids. With V trimmed by 4 bases and J by 7 bases, 0 bases remained unmatched. Germline loops: CDR1 MGHDK, CDR2 SYGVNS. DNA for the CDR3: TGTGCCAGCAGTGGGACAGGGGGTGAAGCTTTCTTT. Its translation is CASSGTGGEAFF.

This clone was counted a few times. The chain joins TRBV2 to TRBJ2-1, with TRBD2 matching over 7 bases. Per germline, CDR1 SNHLY and CDR2 FYNNEI. This CDR3 has 14 amino acids. The J segment lost 5 bases and the V segment lost 7 bases, leaving 8 bases of the junction unmatched. The CDR3 DNA sequence: TGTGCCAGCACCGGCGGGAGTATCGACAATGAGCAGTTCTTC. Translation gives CASTGGSIDNEQFF.

A single count supports this clone. The chain combines TRBV9 with TRBJ1-2; the D is unclear. Germline CDR1 and CDR2: SGDLS and YYNGEE. V dropped 0 bases and J dropped 7 bases, with 19 bases sitting between them. The CDR3 extends over 16 amino acids. The chain's CDR3 is CASSVVEETPLFGYTF. CDR3 nucleotides: TGTGCCAGCAGCGTAGTAGAAGAGACTCCCTTATTTGGCTACACCTTC.

The V call is TRBV27, the J call TRBJ2-7; 7 bases line up with TRBD1. The germline gives CDR1 MNHEY, CDR2 SMNVEV (reference sequence). The V gene end was trimmed by 5 bases and the J gene end by 3 bases; junction bases not matched to a gene: 7. The CDR3 is made up of 14 amino acids. The CDR3 nucleotides are TGTGCCAGCAGTCGACAGGGTACCCGCTACGAGCAGTACTTC. Its protein is CASSRQGTRYEQYF.

This clone has a handful of counts. The chain couples TRBV7-3 to TRBJ1-1; D unresolved. V lost 1 base, J lost 1 base, and 7 bases lay in between. CDR3 size: 14 residues. Germline V CDR1 and CDR2: SGHTA, FQGTGA. The CDR3 here is CASSLIGGNTEAFF. The CDR3 DNA sequence: TGTGCCAGCAGCTTAATTGGAGGGAACACTGAAGCTTTCTTT.

The CDR3 here is CASSLEEGWETQYF. The CDR3 region has the DNA TGCGCCAGCAGCTTGGAGGAGGGGTGGGAGACCCAGTACTTC. The chain links TRBV5-1 to TRBJ2-5, with a tentative D call TRBD2 (6 bases). The CDR3 spans 14 residues. V lost 0 bases and J lost 5, with 11 bases in between. CDR1 is SGHRS and CDR2 is YFSETQ in the germline V gene.

This chain connects TRBV25-1 to TRBJ2-2, with 13 bases matching TRBD2. The CDR3 is 16 residues long. V was clipped by 8 bases and J by 5 bases; unmatched bases: 8. Germline CDR1 reads MGHDK; CDR2 reads SYGVNS. The CDR3 nucleotides are TGTGCCAGCCAATACCCGGGACTAGCGGGAACCGGGGAGCTGTTTTTT. Encoded protein: CASQYPGLAGTGELFF.

The J gene is TRBJ1-2, the V gene TRBV7-9; D is possibly TRBD1 (6 bases). This CDR3 has 13 amino acids. In germline, CDR1 is SEHNR, CDR2 FQNEAQ (reference sequence). Deletions cut 1 base from V and 8 bases from J, with 11 bases between. The CDR3 loop reads CASSLDQGKGYTF. CDR3 coding DNA: TGTGCCAGCAGCTTAGACCAGGGGAAGGGCTACACCTTC.

The CDR3 is CASSQDKGNEQFF. CDR3 nucleotide sequence: TGCGCCAGCAGCCAAGATAAGGGGAATGAGCAGTTCTTC. The genes are TRBV4-1 and TRBJ2-1, with a tentative D call TRBD1 (5 bases). The germline V gene encodes CDR1 MGHRA and CDR2 YSYEKL. The CDR3 is 13 amino acids. With 0 bases removed from V and 7 bases from J, the gap between germline ends came to 7 bases.

V gene TRBV4-1 combines with J gene TRBJ1-4; D gene unclear. The length of the CDR3 is 15 residues. The ends were cut back, 4 bases at V and 6 bases at J, with 15 bases in the middle. In germline, CDR1 is MGHRA, CDR2 YSYEKL. Written as DNA, the CDR3 is TGCGCCAGCAGCCCGTCGCTCGGAGGGTATGAAAAACTGTTTTTT. It translates to CASSPSLGGYEKLFF.

The chain has TRBV7-9 and TRBJ2-2; tentatively, D is TRBD2 (6 bases). CDR3 length: 15 amino acids. V lost 3 bases and J lost 6, with 14 bases in between. Looked up from germline, CDR1 is SEHNR and CDR2 is FQNEAQ (reference sequence). This CDR3 is CASSFGAGMAGELFF. In DNA form, the CDR3 reads TGTGCCAGCAGCTTCGGGGCGGGAATGGCCGGGGAGCTGTTTTTT.

The J gene is TRBJ2-7, the V gene TRBV28, with 15 bases fitting TRBD2. From germline, CDR1 is MDHEN and CDR2 SYDVKM. Unmatched junction bases numbered 4, after V lost 2 bases and J lost 5 bases. The CDR3 extends over 16 amino acids. This CDR3 is CASSLGLAGGFNEQYF. CDR3 nucleotides: TGTGCCAGCAGTTTAGGACTAGCGGGAGGGTTCAACGAGCAGTACTTC.